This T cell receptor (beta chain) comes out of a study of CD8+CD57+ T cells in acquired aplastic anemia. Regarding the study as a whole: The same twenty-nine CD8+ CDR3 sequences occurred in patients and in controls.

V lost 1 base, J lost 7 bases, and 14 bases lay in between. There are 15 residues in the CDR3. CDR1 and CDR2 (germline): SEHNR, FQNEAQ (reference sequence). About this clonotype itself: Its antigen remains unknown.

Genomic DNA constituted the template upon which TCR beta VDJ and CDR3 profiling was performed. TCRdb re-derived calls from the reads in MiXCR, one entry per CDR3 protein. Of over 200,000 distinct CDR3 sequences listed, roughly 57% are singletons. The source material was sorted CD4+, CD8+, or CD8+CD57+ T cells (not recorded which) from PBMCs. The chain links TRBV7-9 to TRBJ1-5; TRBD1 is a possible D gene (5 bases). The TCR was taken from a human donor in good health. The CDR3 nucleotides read TGTGCCAGCAGCTTAGTCGACAGCTACGAGCAGCCCCAGCATTTT. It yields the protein CASSLVDSYEQPQHF. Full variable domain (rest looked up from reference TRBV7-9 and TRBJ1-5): DTGVSQNPRHKITKRGQNVTFRCDPISEHNRLYWYRQTLGQGPEFLTYFQNEAQLEKSRLLSDRFSAERPKGSFSTLEIQRTEQGDSAMYLCASSLVDSYEQPQHFGDGTRLSIL.